This T cell receptor (beta chain) was captured by sequencing in a study of blood T cells in healthy people across ages. Primed by a sample-barcoded 5' primer and a J-beta primer mix, a second PCR proceeded for 7 to 11 cycles. A single record per CDR3 protein comes from TCRdb applying MiXCR to the 5' RACE reads. The sample lists 1.5 million to 2 million distinct CDR3 sequences; around 48% were seen once. CDR1 and CDR2 from the germline V gene are SGHRS and YFSETQ. The CDR3 runs 14 residues. Trimming took off 7 bases at V and 5 bases at J, with 18 bases between the two ends. The chain uses TRBV5-1 and TRBJ1-2; TRBD1 is a possible D gene (6 bases). Specimen: blood. This TCR was sampled from a middle-aged woman in good health. The CDR3 reads CASGGVPGEYGYTF. CDR3 coding DNA: TGCGCCAGCGGAGGGGTGCCAGGGGAATATGGCTACACCTTC.